This is a list of T cell receptor beta chains from one sample in a study of blood T cell repertoires in COVID-19. Using immunoSEQ multiplex PCR, the repertoire was profiled, and TCRdb retains in-frame clones only, with some absent. The sample includes over 200,000 clones, roughly nine tenths of them seen just once. The sequencing sample was made of PBMCs or T cells enriched from blood (not recorded which). The receptor source for this set is a woman aged 45-59 years in a cohort exposed to, infected with or recovered from COVID-19 (not recorded which). Both conserved end residues are part of each CDR3. The D gene is left open where the match is weak. Size is omitted from some rows. Given values are once, few, many or a class for expanded clones.

d_gene: .
v_gene: TRBV6-2/TRBV6-3
abundance: once
j_gene: TRBJ1-1
CDR3nt: TGTGCCAGCAGTTACTCAGCGGCCCCCTTGAACACTGAAGCTTTCTTT
CDR3aa: CASSYSAAPLNTEAFF

d_gene: .
v_gene: TRBV3-1/TRBV3-2
abundance: .
j_gene: TRBJ2-5
CDR3nt: TGTGCCAGCAGCCTTGCAGGGCCGGGGACCCAGTACTTC
CDR3aa: CASSLAGPGTQYF

d_gene: .
v_gene: TRBV15
abundance: once
j_gene: TRBJ1-5
CDR3nt: TGTGCCACCAGCAGAGATCGGGCAGGGGGCAATCAGCCCCAGCATTTT
CDR3aa: CATSRDRAGGNQPQHF

d_gene: TRBD1
v_gene: TRBV10-3
abundance: .
j_gene: TRBJ1-6
CDR3nt: TGTGCCATCAGTGTCGCGGGACAGTATAATTCACCCCTCCACTTT
CDR3aa: CAISVAGQYNSPLHF

d_gene: .
v_gene: TRBV19
abundance: .
j_gene: TRBJ1-6
CDR3nt: TGTGCCAGTAGTATCAGGGGTGGATATTCACCCCTCCACTTT
CDR3aa: CASSIRGGYSPLHF

d_gene: TRBD2
v_gene: TRBV7-3
abundance: once
j_gene: TRBJ2-1
CDR3nt: TGTGCCAGCAGCCCCCGGGGACTAGCGGGGGCCGACAATGAGCAGTTCTTC
CDR3aa: CASSPRGLAGADNEQFF

d_gene: .
v_gene: TRBV14
abundance: .
j_gene: TRBJ1-6
CDR3nt: TGTGCCAGCAGCCATAGCTTTACACCCCTCCACTTT
CDR3aa: CASSHSFTPLHF

d_gene: .
v_gene: TRBV12-3/TRBV12-4
abundance: once
j_gene: TRBJ1-5
CDR3nt: TGTGCCAGCAGTGCACAGGAAAATCAGCCCCAGCATTTT
CDR3aa: CASSAQENQPQHF

d_gene: TRBD1
v_gene: TRBV5-6
abundance: .
j_gene: TRBJ2-2
CDR3nt: TGTGCCAGCAGCTTGCCCTCGGGACAGGTTACCGGGGAGCTGTTTTTT
CDR3aa: CASSLPSGQVTGELFF

d_gene: .
v_gene: TRBV7-9
abundance: few
j_gene: TRBJ2-3
CDR3nt: TGTGCCAGCAGGAGCGGGGATACGCAGTATTTT
CDR3aa: CASRSGDTQYF

d_gene: TRBD1
v_gene: TRBV5-6
abundance: once
j_gene: TRBJ1-2
CDR3nt: TGTGCCAGCAGCTTTGGTCTGGGGACAGGGTCTGTCTATGGCTACACCTTC
CDR3aa: CASSFGLGTGSVYGYTF

d_gene: .
v_gene: TRBV27
abundance: .
j_gene: TRBJ2-1
CDR3nt: TGTGCCAGCAGTGCAGACTCCGTCTCCTACAATGAGCAGTTCTTC
CDR3aa: CASSADSVSYNEQFF

d_gene: .
v_gene: TRBV9
abundance: .
j_gene: TRBJ2-3
CDR3nt: TGTGCCCTCCTTAAAAGGCGGGTGTGCACAGATACGCAGTATTTT
CDR3aa: CALLKRRVCTDTQYF

d_gene: TRBD1
v_gene: TRBV5-8
abundance: .
j_gene: TRBJ1-1
CDR3nt: TGTGCCAGCAGCTTAGACAGGGGTAGGGACTTGAACACTGAAGCTTTCTTT
CDR3aa: CASSLDRGRDLNTEAFF

d_gene: .
v_gene: TRBV7-2
abundance: .
j_gene: TRBJ2-7
CDR3nt: TGTGCCAGCAGCTACACAGGGATCATCTACGAGCAGTACTTC
CDR3aa: CASSYTGIIYEQYF

d_gene: .
v_gene: TRBV5-4
abundance: .
j_gene: TRBJ2-5
CDR3nt: TGTGCCAGCTTGATTAGCTTTCAAGAGACCCAGTACTTC
CDR3aa: CASLISFQETQYF

d_gene: .
v_gene: TRBV18
abundance: once
j_gene: TRBJ1-1
CDR3nt: TGTGCCAGCTCACAAAACGGACAGCCCGAAGCTTTCTTT
CDR3aa: CASSQNGQPEAFF

d_gene: .
v_gene: TRBV2
abundance: .
j_gene: TRBJ1-6
CDR3nt: TGTGCGACCAGAGCAGGGGCCCTCTTCTCACCCCTCCACTTT
CDR3aa: CATRAGALFSPLHF

d_gene: .
v_gene: TRBV9
abundance: .
j_gene: TRBJ1-1
CDR3nt: TGTGCCAGCAGCGTAGCCCCAAATAACACTGAAGCTTTCTTT
CDR3aa: CASSVAPNNTEAFF

d_gene: TRBD1
v_gene: TRBV11-2
abundance: .
j_gene: TRBJ1-4
CDR3nt: TGTGCCAGCAGCTTGGACAGGAGTGAAAAACTGTTTTTT
CDR3aa: CASSLDRSEKLFF

d_gene: TRBD1
v_gene: TRBV6-2/TRBV6-3
abundance: .
j_gene: TRBJ2-6
CDR3nt: TGTGCCAGCAGTTACTCGAGTAGGGCAGGGGGCGTTGGGGCCAACGTCCTGACTTTC
CDR3aa: CASSYSSRAGGVGANVLTF

d_gene: .
v_gene: TRBV5-1
abundance: .
j_gene: TRBJ1-4
CDR3nt: TGCGCCAGCAGCTTGGCCGCGGGACGTAATGAAAAACTGTTTTTT
CDR3aa: CASSLAAGRNEKLFF

d_gene: .
v_gene: TRBV7-2
abundance: .
j_gene: TRBJ1-2
CDR3nt: TGTGCCAGCAGGAGCGGGGGCTATGGCTACACCTTC
CDR3aa: CASRSGGYGYTF

d_gene: .
v_gene: TRBV6-4
abundance: .
j_gene: TRBJ1-5
CDR3nt: TGTGCCAGCAGCCTGACGGAGGATCAGCCCCAGCATTTT
CDR3aa: CASSLTEDQPQHF

d_gene: .
v_gene: TRBV6-5
abundance: once
j_gene: TRBJ1-1
CDR3nt: TGTGCCAGCAGTTACTCCAGGGAGGGAAACACTGAAGCTTTCTTT
CDR3aa: CASSYSREGNTEAFF

d_gene: .
v_gene: TRBV10-3
abundance: few
j_gene: TRBJ1-1
CDR3nt: TGTGCCATCAGTGCTTCGGGGGTTGAGACTGAAGCTTTCTTT
CDR3aa: CAISASGVETEAFF

d_gene: .
v_gene: TRBV11-2
abundance: .
j_gene: TRBJ1-5
CDR3nt: TGTGCCAGCAGCCAGACAGATGGCAATCAGCCCCAGCATTTT
CDR3aa: CASSQTDGNQPQHF

d_gene: .
v_gene: TRBV15
abundance: .
j_gene: TRBJ1-3
CDR3nt: TGTGCCACCAGCAGTGATCCTAAAGCTGGAAACACCATATATTTT
CDR3aa: CATSSDPKAGNTIYF

d_gene: TRBD2
v_gene: TRBV2
abundance: .
j_gene: TRBJ2-5
CDR3nt: TGTGCAGCCCCCCGCGCTAGCGGTCAAGAGACCCAGTACTTC
CDR3aa: CAAPRASGQETQYF

d_gene: .
v_gene: TRBV7-9
abundance: .
j_gene: TRBJ1-2
CDR3nt: TGTGCCAGCAGCTTAGTATCCCTCGTACTTGATGGCTACACCTTC
CDR3aa: CASSLVSLVLDGYTF

d_gene: TRBD1
v_gene: TRBV11-3
abundance: once
j_gene: TRBJ2-2
CDR3nt: TGTGCCAGCAGCCTAACGGACAGGGCCAAAGCGAACACCGGGGAGCTGTTTTTT
CDR3aa: CASSLTDRAKANTGELFF

d_gene: .
v_gene: TRBV7-3
abundance: .
j_gene: TRBJ2-3
CDR3nt: TGTGCCAGCAGCACGGGGAGTGGTGCAGATACGCAGTATTTT
CDR3aa: CASSTGSGADTQYF

d_gene: .
v_gene: TRBV20-1
abundance: .
j_gene: TRBJ1-1
CDR3nt: TGCAGTGCTAGAGATGTCCCTCTAGCTTTCTTT
CDR3aa: CSARDVPLAFF

d_gene: .
v_gene: TRBV19
abundance: .
j_gene: TRBJ1-2
CDR3nt: TGTGCCAGTAGTCCCTGGACAAGCGTCAACTATGGCTACACCTTC
CDR3aa: CASSPWTSVNYGYTF

d_gene: .
v_gene: TRBV20-1
abundance: .
j_gene: TRBJ1-1
CDR3nt: TGCAGTGCTAGAGTCGGGGGCTTT
CDR3aa: CSARVGGF

d_gene: TRBD1
v_gene: TRBV7-6
abundance: .
j_gene: TRBJ1-4
CDR3nt: TGTGCCAGCAGCGAATGGGACAGGGAGAATGAAAAACTGTTTTTT
CDR3aa: CASSEWDRENEKLFF

d_gene: .
v_gene: TRBV9
abundance: .
j_gene: TRBJ1-3
CDR3nt: TGTGCCAGCAGCGTACCGGGGGCTGGAAACACCATATATTTT
CDR3aa: CASSVPGAGNTIYF

d_gene: .
v_gene: TRBV10-3
abundance: .
j_gene: TRBJ1-3
CDR3nt: TGTGCCATCGGACCGGGAGACAAAACCATCGGAAACACCATATATTTT
CDR3aa: CAIGPGDKTIGNTIYF

d_gene: .
v_gene: TRBV7-3
abundance: .
j_gene: TRBJ1-5
CDR3nt: TGTGCCAGCAGCCCTGGGGGCAGGGCCAATCAGCCCCAGCATTTT
CDR3aa: CASSPGGRANQPQHF

d_gene: TRBD1
v_gene: TRBV23-1
abundance: .
j_gene: TRBJ2-7
CDR3nt: TGCGCCAGCAAACACCACAGGGGGTCCTACGAGCAGTACTTC
CDR3aa: CASKHHRGSYEQYF

d_gene: .
v_gene: TRBV13
abundance: .
j_gene: TRBJ1-2
CDR3nt: TGTGCCAGCAGCTTAATTTCAGTGCCTTATGGCTACACCTTC
CDR3aa: CASSLISVPYGYTF

d_gene: TRBD2
v_gene: TRBV5-4
abundance: .
j_gene: TRBJ2-1
CDR3nt: TGTGCCAGCAGCCCGATGATGGGGTATAGCGGGGGGGCCTCGGATGAGCAGTTCTTC
CDR3aa: CASSPMMGYSGGASDEQFF

d_gene: .
v_gene: TRBV19
abundance: .
j_gene: TRBJ1-2
CDR3nt: TGTGCCAGTAGTGTCCTTAGTGGCGGTACATTGGATGGCTACACCTTC
CDR3aa: CASSVLSGGTLDGYTF

d_gene: .
v_gene: TRBV6-2/TRBV6-3
abundance: .
j_gene: TRBJ1-1
CDR3nt: TGTGCCAGCAGTTCAATTGGCGGCGGAACTTTCTTT
CDR3aa: CASSSIGGGTFF

d_gene: .
v_gene: TRBV19
abundance: .
j_gene: TRBJ1-3
CDR3nt: TGTGCCAGTAGTATAGATCCCCGCTCTGGAAACACCATATATTTT
CDR3aa: CASSIDPRSGNTIYF

d_gene: TRBD1
v_gene: TRBV7-8
abundance: few
j_gene: TRBJ1-2
CDR3nt: TGTGCCAGCAGCAACCGGGACAGGGGTGACTATGGCTACACCTTC
CDR3aa: CASSNRDRGDYGYTF

d_gene: TRBD2
v_gene: TRBV5-1
abundance: .
j_gene: TRBJ2-5
CDR3nt: TGCGCCAGTTACTTACGGGGGGGTCAAGAGACCCAGTACTTC
CDR3aa: CASYLRGGQETQYF

d_gene: TRBD1
v_gene: TRBV2
abundance: .
j_gene: TRBJ1-2
CDR3nt: TGTGCCAGCAGCGACAGGGGCCCCTATGGCTACACCTTC
CDR3aa: CASSDRGPYGYTF

d_gene: .
v_gene: TRBV7-9
abundance: .
j_gene: TRBJ1-4
CDR3nt: TGTGCCAGCAGCTTAGCGCAGGCAGCGGCTAATGAAAAACTGTTTTTT
CDR3aa: CASSLAQAAANEKLFF

d_gene: .
v_gene: TRBV7-2
abundance: .
j_gene: TRBJ2-7
CDR3nt: TGTGCCAGCAGCTTCGCCGAGTGGGGACTCCCCTACGAGCAGTACTTC
CDR3aa: CASSFAEWGLPYEQYF

d_gene: .
v_gene: TRBV4-3
abundance: .
j_gene: TRBJ2-7
CDR3nt: TGCGCCAGCAGCCAAGAATACAGCCTACCCTCCTACGAGCAGTACTTC
CDR3aa: CASSQEYSLPSYEQYF

d_gene: .
v_gene: TRBV6-4
abundance: once
j_gene: TRBJ2-3
CDR3nt: TGTGCCAGCAGTGACGTACTATCATCAGATACGCAGTATTTT
CDR3aa: CASSDVLSSDTQYF

d_gene: .
v_gene: TRBV20-1
abundance: .
j_gene: TRBJ1-2
CDR3nt: TGCAGTGCTAGTCTAAGAGTCTATGGCTACACCTTC
CDR3aa: CSASLRVYGYTF

d_gene: TRBD2
v_gene: TRBV11-3
abundance: .
j_gene: TRBJ2-2
CDR3nt: TGTGCCAGCAGCTTATTAGCGGGGGGCGTAAGCGGCGGGGAGCTGTTTTTT
CDR3aa: CASSLLAGGVSGGELFF

d_gene: .
v_gene: TRBV20-1
abundance: .
j_gene: TRBJ2-7
CDR3nt: TGCAGTCCAAAGTCAGGGGTCGAGCAGTACTTC
CDR3aa: CSPKSGVEQYF

d_gene: TRBD1
v_gene: TRBV27
abundance: .
j_gene: TRBJ1-2
CDR3nt: TGTGCCAGCAAAACAGGGACAGGGGGCGCGGGGGGCTACACCTTC
CDR3aa: CASKTGTGGAGGYTF